Listed below are T cell receptor beta chains from one sample, sequenced in a study of patients and donors after allogeneic stem cell transplantation. Using its own MiXCR run on the RT-PCR reads, TCRdb lists one record per CDR3 protein. The table has roughly 200,000 distinct CDR3 sequences, 41% seen once. The sequenced material came from blood, either unsorted or a sorted T cell fraction (not recorded which). The receptor source for this set is a human donor who was either an allogeneic HSCT recipient or a stem cell or donor lymphocyte infusion donor (not recorded which). It is not recorded whose cells these are; they may come from a transplant donor. The CDR3 runs from the conserved cysteine through the conserved F or W. The D gene is left open where the match is weak. The size entry is marked missing in some rows and otherwise reads once, few, many or a size class.

V gene: TRBV7-2
clone size: .
D gene: TRBD2
J gene: TRBJ2-2
CDR3 DNA: TGTGCCAGCAGCCTAACTAGCGGGAGGGCCACCGGGGAGCTGTTTTTT
CDR3 protein: CASSLTSGRATGELFF

V gene: TRBV6-5
clone size: .
D gene: TRBD1
J gene: TRBJ2-7
CDR3 DNA: TGTGCCAGCAGTTACTCGTCGACAGGGTCCTACGAGCAGTACTTC
CDR3 protein: CASSYSSTGSYEQYF

V gene: TRBV6-2/TRBV6-3
clone size: .
D gene: .
J gene: TRBJ1-5
CDR3 DNA: TGTGCCAGCAGTTACCGGGACATAAGGGGGGATCAGCCCCAGCATTTT
CDR3 protein: CASSYRDIRGDQPQHF

V gene: TRBV19
clone size: few
D gene: .
J gene: TRBJ1-1
CDR3 DNA: TGTGCCAGTACCGACCTACGGACGGCCTCAACTGAAGCTTTCTTT
CDR3 protein: CASTDLRTASTEAFF

V gene: TRBV5-5
clone size: few
D gene: TRBD1
J gene: TRBJ1-3
CDR3 DNA: TGTGCCAGCAGCCAGACAGGGGTATCTGGAAACACCATATATTTT
CDR3 protein: CASSQTGVSGNTIYF

V gene: TRBV20-1
clone size: .
D gene: TRBD2
J gene: TRBJ2-1
CDR3 DNA: TGCAGTGCTAGATCGTTGCGGGAGTCCCCCAATGAGCAGTTCTTC
CDR3 protein: CSARSLRESPNEQFF

V gene: TRBV7-8
clone size: .
D gene: .
J gene: TRBJ1-3
CDR3 DNA: TGTGCCAGCAGCCCCCGCGGAGGAGTCTCTGGAAACACCATATATTTT
CDR3 protein: CASSPRGGVSGNTIYF

V gene: TRBV7-9
clone size: .
D gene: TRBD2
J gene: TRBJ2-7
CDR3 DNA: TGTGCCAGCGGGGGACTAACCTACGAGCAGTACTTC
CDR3 protein: CASGGLTYEQYF

V gene: TRBV11-2
clone size: .
D gene: .
J gene: TRBJ1-3
CDR3 DNA: TGTGCCAGCAGCTTAGATAACTCTGGAAACACCATATATTTT
CDR3 protein: CASSLDNSGNTIYF

V gene: TRBV2
clone size: .
D gene: .
J gene: TRBJ1-4
CDR3 DNA: TGTGCCAGCAGAAGGTCAACTAATGAAAAACTGTTTTTT
CDR3 protein: CASRRSTNEKLFF

V gene: TRBV7-6
clone size: .
D gene: .
J gene: TRBJ1-5
CDR3 DNA: TGTGCCAGCAGCCCCGACACCAATCAGCCCCAGCATTTT
CDR3 protein: CASSPDTNQPQHF

V gene: TRBV29-1
clone size: .
D gene: .
J gene: TRBJ2-2
CDR3 DNA: TGCAGCGTTGAATTTAGCAGGAGCACCGGGGAGCTGTTTTTT
CDR3 protein: CSVEFSRSTGELFF

V gene: TRBV5-1
clone size: few
D gene: .
J gene: TRBJ2-2
CDR3 DNA: TGCGCCAGCAGCTTAAACAGGGTGAACGGGGAGCTGTTTTTT
CDR3 protein: CASSLNRVNGELFF

V gene: TRBV5-5
clone size: .
D gene: .
J gene: TRBJ1-2
CDR3 DNA: TGTGCCAGCAGCCCCCGGTTGACAGCCTTCTATGGCTACACCTTC
CDR3 protein: CASSPRLTAFYGYTF

V gene: TRBV7-6
clone size: .
D gene: TRBD1
J gene: TRBJ2-2
CDR3 DNA: TGTGCCAGCAGCGGGACAGCCTGGGGCGGGGAGCTGTTTTTT
CDR3 protein: CASSGTAWGGELFF

V gene: TRBV6-5
clone size: few
D gene: TRBD1
J gene: TRBJ2-3
CDR3 DNA: TGTGCCAGCAGTTACTCGGGACAGAGCACAGATACGCAGTATTTT
CDR3 protein: CASSYSGQSTDTQYF

V gene: TRBV27
clone size: .
D gene: .
J gene: TRBJ2-1
CDR3 DNA: TGTGCCAGCCAAGGGGTAGGGGACCCACTCACCCCCAATGAGCAGTTCTTC
CDR3 protein: CASQGVGDPLTPNEQFF

V gene: TRBV11-2
clone size: few
D gene: .
J gene: TRBJ1-2
CDR3 DNA: TGTGCCAGCAGCTTAATCACCGCAGTCTATGGCTACACCTTC
CDR3 protein: CASSLITAVYGYTF

V gene: TRBV19
clone size: .
D gene: .
J gene: TRBJ2-1
CDR3 DNA: TGTGCCAGCGGCGGGCTTAGCGTGGGTGAGCAGTTCTTC
CDR3 protein: CASGGLSVGEQFF

V gene: TRBV18
clone size: .
D gene: .
J gene: TRBJ2-2
CDR3 DNA: TGTGCCAGCGCACCGAACACCGGGGAGCTGTTTTTT
CDR3 protein: CASAPNTGELFF

V gene: TRBV29-1
clone size: .
D gene: .
J gene: TRBJ1-2
CDR3 DNA: TGCAGCGTAGGAGGGATTACAGGGTTGGTTTACTATGGCTACACCTTC
CDR3 protein: CSVGGITGLVYYGYTF

V gene: TRBV13
clone size: few
D gene: .
J gene: TRBJ1-4
CDR3 DNA: TGTGCCAGCAGCTACCGAGACCTCCCTTATCGGGAAAAACTGTTTTTT
CDR3 protein: CASSYRDLPYREKLFF

V gene: TRBV5-1
clone size: .
D gene: TRBD2
J gene: TRBJ2-1
CDR3 DNA: TGCGCCAGCAGCTTCTGGACTAGCGGGAGATTTGCTGGGGCCGGATATGAGCAGTTCTTC
CDR3 protein: CASSFWTSGRFAGAGYEQFF

V gene: TRBV18
clone size: .
D gene: .
J gene: TRBJ1-5
CDR3 DNA: TGTGCCAGCTCACCGGCCCGGGCGCAGCCCCAGCATTTT
CDR3 protein: CASSPARAQPQHF

V gene: TRBV5-1
clone size: few
D gene: .
J gene: TRBJ1-1
CDR3 DNA: TGCGCCAGCAGCTTGGCCTCCCCTTTGACTGAAGCTTTCTTT
CDR3 protein: CASSLASPLTEAFF

V gene: TRBV19
clone size: .
D gene: TRBD2
J gene: TRBJ2-1
CDR3 DNA: TGTGCCAGTAGTAGACTAGCGGGAGTGAGGAATGAGCAGTTCTTC
CDR3 protein: CASSRLAGVRNEQFF

V gene: TRBV4-3
clone size: few
D gene: TRBD1
J gene: TRBJ1-6
CDR3 DNA: TGCGCCAGCAGCCAGGGAGGACAGGGGTGGGGATCACCCCTCCACTTT
CDR3 protein: CASSQGGQGWGSPLHF

V gene: TRBV27
clone size: few
D gene: TRBD1
J gene: TRBJ2-7
CDR3 DNA: TGTGCCAGCAGTGGAAGGGGGACAGGGGACAACGAGCAGTACTTC
CDR3 protein: CASSGRGTGDNEQYF

V gene: TRBV7-8
clone size: few
D gene: .
J gene: TRBJ1-1
CDR3 DNA: TGTGCCAGCAGCTTCCGGCATTCTGTTCATGCTGAAGCTTTCTTT
CDR3 protein: CASSFRHSVHAEAFF

V gene: TRBV5-1
clone size: .
D gene: TRBD1
J gene: TRBJ2-3
CDR3 DNA: TGCGCCAGCAGATCCGGACAGGGGAGAGGGAGCGATACGCAGTATTTT
CDR3 protein: CASRSGQGRGSDTQYF

V gene: TRBV6-5
clone size: .
D gene: .
J gene: TRBJ1-5
CDR3 DNA: TGTGCCAGCAGTAACAACAAGGAGCATCAGCCCCAGCATTTT
CDR3 protein: CASSNNKEHQPQHF

V gene: TRBV7-8
clone size: few
D gene: TRBD2
J gene: TRBJ2-3
CDR3 DNA: TGTGCCAGCAGCTTAGCGGGAGGGAGGGGAGATACGCAGTATTTT
CDR3 protein: CASSLAGGRGDTQYF

V gene: TRBV7-9
clone size: few
D gene: .
J gene: TRBJ1-4
CDR3 DNA: TGTGCCAGCAGCTTAAGTGCCAGGGCGCGACGTGATGAAAAACTGTTTTTT
CDR3 protein: CASSLSARARRDEKLFF

V gene: TRBV6-5
clone size: .
D gene: TRBD1
J gene: TRBJ1-1
CDR3 DNA: TGTGCCAGCAGTTATCTGGAGGGGGCAATCATGAACACTGAAGCTTTCTTT
CDR3 protein: CASSYLEGAIMNTEAFF

V gene: TRBV19
clone size: few
D gene: .
J gene: TRBJ1-1
CDR3 DNA: TGTGCCAGTAGTACGGGACAGAACACTGAAGCTTTCTTT
CDR3 protein: CASSTGQNTEAFF

V gene: TRBV15
clone size: .
D gene: TRBD2
J gene: TRBJ2-2
CDR3 DNA: TGTGCCACCTGGGGGGGTGCGAACACCGGGGAGCTGTTTTTT
CDR3 protein: CATWGGANTGELFF

V gene: TRBV12-3/TRBV12-4
clone size: .
D gene: .
J gene: TRBJ1-5
CDR3 DNA: TGTGCCAGCAGTTTCGAGGGGAGAGCCCAGCATTTT
CDR3 protein: CASSFEGRAQHF

V gene: TRBV27
clone size: few
D gene: .
J gene: TRBJ1-5
CDR3 DNA: TGTGCCAGCAGTTTCGGAGATAGCAATCAGCCCCAGCATTTT
CDR3 protein: CASSFGDSNQPQHF

V gene: TRBV9
clone size: .
D gene: TRBD2
J gene: TRBJ2-1
CDR3 DNA: TGTGCCAGCAGCGGCGGACTAGCGACGGGTGAGCAGTTCTTC
CDR3 protein: CASSGGLATGEQFF

V gene: TRBV12-3/TRBV12-4
clone size: few
D gene: TRBD1
J gene: TRBJ2-7
CDR3 DNA: TGTGCCAGCAGGCCGGGACAGGGGCTCTCCTACGAGCAGTACTTC
CDR3 protein: CASRPGQGLSYEQYF